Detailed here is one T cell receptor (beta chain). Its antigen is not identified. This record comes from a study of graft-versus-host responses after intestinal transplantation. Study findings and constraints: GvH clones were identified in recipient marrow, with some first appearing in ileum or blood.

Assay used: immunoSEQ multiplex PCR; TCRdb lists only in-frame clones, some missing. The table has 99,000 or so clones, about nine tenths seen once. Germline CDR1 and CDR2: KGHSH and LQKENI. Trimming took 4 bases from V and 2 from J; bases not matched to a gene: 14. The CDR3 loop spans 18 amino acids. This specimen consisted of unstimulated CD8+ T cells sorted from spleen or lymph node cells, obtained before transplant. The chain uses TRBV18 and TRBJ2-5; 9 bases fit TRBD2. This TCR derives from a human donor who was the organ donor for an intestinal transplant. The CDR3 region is CASSRLPALAGEQETQYF. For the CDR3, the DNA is TGTGCCAGCTCACGACTGCCGGCGTTAGCGGGAGAACAAGAGACCCAGTACTTC.